This T cell receptor (beta chain) comes out of a study of regulatory T cells in long-lasting Graves disease. Study findings and constraints: The TCR repertoire of persistent Graves' patients was less diverse than that of newly diagnosed ones.

Time point indicated: newly diagnosed GD, antithyroid drugs for less than 3 months. The TCR library was made from RNA extracted from PBMCs. Trimming at V came to 5 bases and at J to 4 bases, leaving 6 bases not matched to a gene. The CDR3 spans 14 residues. Germline CDR1 SGHTA, CDR2 FQGTGA. For TCR beta, libraries came from iRepertoire HTBI primers and Arm-PCR of CDR3 regions. TCRdb reanalysed the multiplex PCR reads using MiXCR and keeps one entry per CDR3 protein. Among a few hundred thousand distinct CDR3 sequences listed, about 10% were seen once. Points on this clonotype: Its antigen is unknown.

These data are also associated with another study on T cells in Graves' hyperthyroidism and ophthalmopathy. That work adds: The TCR CDR3 was amplified in a first-round RT-PCR using the HTBI primer set.

This chain uses TRBV7-3 with TRBJ2-5; 8 nucleotides align to TRBD1. The TCR was taken from a woman in her late teens or twenties with Graves disease. The sequencing here drew on peripheral blood mononuclear cells (PBMCs), taken at new diagnosis, from a patient treated with antithyroid drugs. The CDR3 DNA reads TGTGCCAGCAGCCCGTGGGACAGGCCAGAGACCCAGTACTTC. Its translation is CASSPWDRPETQYF. Full variable domain (outside the CDR3, taken from reference TRBV7-3 and TRBJ2-5): GAGVSQTPSNKVTEKGKYVELRCDPISGHTALYWYRQSLGQGPEFLIYFQGTGAADDSGLPNDRFFAVRPEGSVSTLKIQRTERGDSAVYLCASSPWDRPETQYFGPGTRLLVL.